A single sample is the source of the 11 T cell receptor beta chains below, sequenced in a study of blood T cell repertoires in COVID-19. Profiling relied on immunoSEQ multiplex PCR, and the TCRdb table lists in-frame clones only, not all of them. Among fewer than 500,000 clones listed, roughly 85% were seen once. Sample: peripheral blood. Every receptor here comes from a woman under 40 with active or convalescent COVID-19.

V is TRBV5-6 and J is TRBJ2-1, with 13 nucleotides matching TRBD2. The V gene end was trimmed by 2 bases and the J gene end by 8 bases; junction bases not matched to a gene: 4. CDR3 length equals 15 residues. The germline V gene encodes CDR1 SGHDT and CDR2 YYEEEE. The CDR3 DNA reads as TGTGCCAGCAGCTTCGGACTAGCGGGAGTTTATGAGCAGTTCTTC. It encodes CASSFGLAGVYEQFF.

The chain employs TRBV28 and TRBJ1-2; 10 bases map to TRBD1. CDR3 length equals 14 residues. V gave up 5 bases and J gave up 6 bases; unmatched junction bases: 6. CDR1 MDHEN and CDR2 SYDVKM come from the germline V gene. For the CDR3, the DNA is TGTGCCAGCAGTCCGCATGGGACAGGGGATGGCTACACCTTC. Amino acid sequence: CASSPHGTGDGYTF.

CDR3 region: CASSLRRDPSTDTQYF. The CDR3 nucleotides are TGTGCCAGCAGCTTACGGCGGGACCCTAGCACAGATACGCAGTATTTT. The genes are TRBV7-9 and TRBJ2-3, with D possibly matching TRBD2 (6 bases). The CDR3 has 16 residues. CDR1 is SEHNR and CDR2 is FQNEAQ in the germline V gene (reference sequence). The germline V and J ends were trimmed by 2 bases and 0 bases, with 12 bases remaining between them.

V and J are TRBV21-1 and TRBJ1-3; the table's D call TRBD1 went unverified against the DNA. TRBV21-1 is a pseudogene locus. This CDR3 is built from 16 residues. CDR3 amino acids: CASSGAGEINGNTIYF. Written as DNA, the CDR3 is TGTGCCAGCAGCGGAGCAGGGGAAATAAATGGAAACACCATATATTTT.

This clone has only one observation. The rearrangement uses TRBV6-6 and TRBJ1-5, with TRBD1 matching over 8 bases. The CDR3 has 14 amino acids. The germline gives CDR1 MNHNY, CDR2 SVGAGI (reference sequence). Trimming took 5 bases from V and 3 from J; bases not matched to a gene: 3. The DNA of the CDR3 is TGTGCCAGCAGTGGGACAGGTTTCAATCAGCCCCAGCATTTT. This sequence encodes CASSGTGFNQPQHF.

The CDR3 protein is CASSFTGGDTQYF. The CDR3 region has the DNA TGTGCCAGCAGCTTTACAGGGGGAGATACGCAGTATTTT. The chain couples TRBV11-2 to TRBJ2-3, with 8 bases lining up with TRBD1. This CDR3 has 13 amino acids. Germline values: CDR1 SGHAT, CDR2 FQNNGV. V shed 3 bases and J 5 bases; nucleotides not matched to a gene: 1.

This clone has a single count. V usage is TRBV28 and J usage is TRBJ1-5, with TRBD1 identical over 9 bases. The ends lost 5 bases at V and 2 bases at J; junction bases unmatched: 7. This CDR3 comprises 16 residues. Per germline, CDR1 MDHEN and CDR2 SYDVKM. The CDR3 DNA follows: TGTGCCAGCAGTGGACAGGGGCCTTGGGGCAATCAGCCCCAGCATTTT. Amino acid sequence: CASSGQGPWGNQPQHF.

The CDR3 DNA is TGTGCCAGCAGACAGGGACAAAGTACCGGGGAGCTGTTTTTT. Residues: CASRQGQSTGELFF. The chain has TRBV6-6 and TRBJ2-2, with D possibly being TRBD1 (6 bases). CDR3 length equals 14 residues. Trimming took off 6 bases at V and 5 bases at J, with 13 bases between the two ends. The V gene's germline CDR1 is MNHNY and CDR2 SVGAGI (reference sequence).

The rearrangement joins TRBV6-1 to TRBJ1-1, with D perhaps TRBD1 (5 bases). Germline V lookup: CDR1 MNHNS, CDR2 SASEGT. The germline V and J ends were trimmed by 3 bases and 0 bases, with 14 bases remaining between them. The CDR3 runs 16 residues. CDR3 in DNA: TGTGCCAGCAGTGACCCGACGGGAGGGGTGAACACTGAAGCTTTCTTT. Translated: CASSDPTGGVNTEAFF.

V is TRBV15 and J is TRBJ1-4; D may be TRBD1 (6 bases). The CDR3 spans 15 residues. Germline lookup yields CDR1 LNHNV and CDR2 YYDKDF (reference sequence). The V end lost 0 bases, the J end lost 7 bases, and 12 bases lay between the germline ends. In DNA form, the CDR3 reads TGTGCCACCAGCAGAGAGGTGGGGGGGGCTGAAAAACTGTTTTTT. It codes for CATSREVGGAEKLFF. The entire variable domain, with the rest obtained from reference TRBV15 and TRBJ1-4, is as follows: DAMVIQNPRYQVTQFGKPVTLSCSQTLNHNVMYWYQQKSSQAPKLLFHYYDKDFNNEADTPDNFQSRRPNTSFCFLDIRSPGLGDTAMYLCATSREVGGAEKLFFGSGTQLSVL.

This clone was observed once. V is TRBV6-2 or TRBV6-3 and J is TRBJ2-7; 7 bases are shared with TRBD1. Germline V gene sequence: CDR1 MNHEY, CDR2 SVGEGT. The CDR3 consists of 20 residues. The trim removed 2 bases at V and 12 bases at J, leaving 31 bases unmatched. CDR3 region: CASSYAQGDSSGLARESRYF. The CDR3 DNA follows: TGTGCCAGCAGTTACGCACAAGGGGACAGTTCTGGCCTGGCACGAGAGAGTCGGTACTTC.